A single sample is the source of the 20 T cell receptor beta chains below, sequenced in a study of T cells in Graves' hyperthyroidism and ophthalmopathy (dated 2019 in TCRdb). Libraries were prepared through multiplex PCR. Sequencing instrument: Illumina HiSeq 2000. The TCR beta CDR3 regions were amplified from RNA transcripts. The first round of RT-PCR for the TCR CDR3 was performed with the HTBI primer set and the Qiagen OneStep RT-PCR kit. Clones were called with MiXCR by TCRdb after fastp trimmed the public reads at Q25, and only in-frame beta chains were retained. Rows matching on CDR3 protein sequence are summarized as one entry with the most common DNA and genes. Present in this sample are about 180,000 distinct CDR3 sequences, 17% of which were seen just once. 29% of the sample is taken by the ten largest. Source material: blood. These receptors came from a woman in her fifties or sixties with Graves' hyperthyroidism.

This clonotype was detected many times. In DNA form, the CDR3 reads TGCGCCAGCAGCACCGGACAGGGACTCGATGAAAAACTGTTTTTT. As protein: CASSTGQGLDEKLFF. V gene TRBV5-1 combines with J gene TRBJ1-4; 8 bases align to TRBD1. This CDR3 has 15 amino acids. Germline loops: CDR1 SGHRS, CDR2 YFSETQ. V lost 4 bases, J lost 6 bases, and 8 bases stayed unmatched.

This clonotype has a count of ten or more. The rearrangement links TRBV7-2 to TRBJ2-3; 14 bases map to TRBD2. Germline CDR1 is SGHTA and CDR2 is FQGNSA. This CDR3 region has 18 residues. The V gene end was trimmed by 5 bases and the J gene end by 1 base; junction bases not matched to a gene: 8. CDR3: CASSRIGLAGGGTDTQYF. Written as DNA, the CDR3 is TGTGCCAGCAGCCGCATAGGACTAGCGGGGGGAGGCACAGATACGCAGTATTTT.

The CDR3 spells CASSYRGPKYGYTF. DNA for the CDR3: TGTGCCAGCAGTTACCGGGGACCGAAGTATGGCTACACCTTC. The chain has TRBV6-6 and TRBJ1-2; maybe TRBD1 (5 bases). From germline, CDR1 is MNHNY and CDR2 SVGAGI (reference sequence). This CDR3 region has 14 residues. V was pared by 2 bases and J by 5 bases, with 12 bases between.

The chain recombines TRBV7-9 with TRBJ2-3; TRBD2 matches 14 bases. The CDR3 is made up of 16 amino acids. The V segment lost 1 base and the J segment 6 bases; nucleotides outside the gene matches: 3. Germline V gene sequence: CDR1 SEHNR, CDR2 FQNEAQ (reference sequence). In DNA, the CDR3 is TGTGCCAGCAGCTTAGGACTAGCGGGGGGGCCGGATACGCAGTATTTT. It is translated as CASSLGLAGGPDTQYF.

This clonotype was detected ten times or more. The rearrangement uses TRBV5-1 and TRBJ1-1; possible D gene TRBD1, 6 bases. The V gene's germline CDR1 is SGHRS and CDR2 YFSETQ. Trimming took 0 bases from V and 10 from J, leaving 13 bases between them. This CDR3 has 13 amino acids. The CDR3 bases are TGCGCCAGCAGCTTGGAACAGGGTTACCGAGCTTTCTTT. This sequence encodes CASSLEQGYRAFF.

Ten or more counts support this clonotype. CDR3 sequence: CASSFRGPYTEAFF. CDR3 nucleotides: TGTGCCAGCAGTTTCAGGGGGCCCTACACTGAAGCTTTCTTT. This rearrangement joins TRBV6-1 to TRBJ1-1, with 8 positions matching TRBD1. Germline V gene lookup returns CDR1 MNHNS and CDR2 SASEGT. The V and J ends lost 5 bases and 3 bases, in that order; junction bases with no gene match: 5. The CDR3 spans 14 residues.

Ten or more counts support this clonotype. The CDR3 here is CSAPVGPMALEQYF. CDR3 DNA: TGCAGTGCTCCGGTCGGACCGATGGCGCTAGAGCAGTACTTC. This chain uses TRBV20-1 with TRBJ2-7; D is unclear. The CDR3 spans 14 residues. CDR1 DFQATT and CDR2 SNEGSKA come from the germline V gene (reference sequence). Trimming left V 5 bases short and J 7 bases short, with 21 bases between.

On this clonotype: A single base separates this from a much larger clone, so it may be a read error. The V and J genes are TRBV7-9 and TRBJ2-1; D call uncertain. Germline values: CDR1 SEHNR, CDR2 FQNEAQ (reference sequence). The length of the CDR3 is 14 residues. Deletions cut 6 bases from V and 5 bases from J, with 14 bases between. The CDR3 coding sequence is TGTGCCAGCAGGAACCCAGCGTGGGACAATGAGCAGTTCTTC. Protein product: CASRNPAWDNEQFF.

This clonotype was counted ten times or more. The rearrangement uses TRBV28 and TRBJ2-7, with 7 nucleotides matching TRBD1. J gave up 2 bases and V 8 bases, and 12 bases lay outside the gene matches. This CDR3 region has 15 residues. Germline V lookup: CDR1 MDHEN, CDR2 SYDVKM. DNA for the CDR3: TGTGCCAGCCATGCCGGGACAGTAAATACCTACGAGCAGTACTTC. Encoded protein: CASHAGTVNTYEQYF.

This clonotype was detected ten times or more. This rearrangement joins TRBV5-1 to TRBJ1-1; no firm D call. There are 13 residues in the CDR3. The V and J ends lost 2 bases and 3 bases respectively, with 8 bases between them. Germline values: CDR1 SGHRS, CDR2 YFSETQ. This chain's CDR3 is CASSFGGYTEAFF. As DNA, the CDR3 is TGCGCCAGCAGCTTCGGAGGATACACTGAAGCTTTCTTT.

This clonotype was detected ten times or more. CDR3 protein: CASSRPSGTGVFTGELFF. As DNA, the CDR3 is TGTGCCAGTAGCAGACCGTCGGGGACAGGGGTTTTCACCGGGGAGCTGTTTTTT. The V call is TRBV19, the J call TRBJ2-2, with 10 positions matching TRBD1. Germline loops: CDR1 LNHDA, CDR2 SQIVND (reference sequence). J was trimmed by 4 bases and V by 6 bases; bases with no gene match: 14. The CDR3 sequence is 18 residues long.

This chain links TRBV19 with TRBJ1-2; D is ambiguous. V lost 7 bases and J 5 bases, leaving 17 bases between the germline ends. The CDR3 is made up of 14 amino acids. Germline values: CDR1 LNHDA, CDR2 SQIVND (reference sequence). The chain's CDR3 is CASNLGPGVYGYTF. CDR3 sequence (DNA): TGTGCCAGTAATCTGGGCCCTGGGGTTTATGGCTACACCTTC.

This clonotype has a count of ten or more. The J gene is TRBJ2-1, the V gene TRBV2; possibly TRBD1 or TRBD2 for D (5 bases each). CDR1 is SNHLY and CDR2 is FYNNEI in the germline V gene. V shed 6 bases and J shed 7 bases, with 13 bases lying between them. The CDR3 extends over 13 amino acids. The CDR3 nucleotides are TGTGCCAGCAGCTGGGACGGTCTGAATGAGCAGTTCTTC. Amino acid sequence: CASSWDGLNEQFF.

The sample holds a few counts of this clonotype. This chain uses TRBV28 with TRBJ2-7, with a tentative D call TRBD1 (6 bases). Germline CDR1 is MDHEN and CDR2 is SYDVKM. V lost 5 bases to trimming and J lost 2 bases, with 13 bases between them. CDR3 length equals 14 residues. This CDR3 is CASSLGQNPYEQYF. CDR3 in DNA: TGTGCCAGCAGTCTTGGACAGAACCCCTACGAGCAGTACTTC.

This clonotype occurred many times. The chain links TRBV6-1 to TRBJ1-2, with 7 bases fitting TRBD1. Per the germline V gene, CDR1 is MNHNS and CDR2 is SASEGT. This CDR3 is 16 amino acids long. Germline trimming cut 5 bases from V and 5 bases from J; bases unmatched to any gene: 14. The CDR3 DNA reads TGTGCCAGCAGTCAGACAGGGCTAGGTCGGCTTTATGGCTACACCTTC. As protein: CASSQTGLGRLYGYTF.

This clonotype was observed many times. The rearrangement uses TRBV7-9 and TRBJ2-5; TRBD1 is a possible D gene (5 bases). Trimming left V 5 bases short and J 2 bases short, with 18 bases between. The CDR3 covers 16 residues. Germline V gives CDR1 SEHNR, CDR2 FQNEAQ (reference sequence). CDR3 sequence (DNA): TGTGCCAGCAGCAAACGACAGCAAAGGCCACAAGAGACCCAGTACTTC. Amino acids: CASSKRQQRPQETQYF.

At least ten counts were recorded for this clonotype. This chain uses TRBV28 with TRBJ2-3; 10 bases are shared with TRBD1. CDR3 length: 19 residues. Germline V gene sequence: CDR1 MDHEN, CDR2 SYDVKM. The junction had 10 bases not matched to a gene; V was cut back by 1 base and J by 0 bases. The CDR3, as DNA: TGTGCCAGCAGTTTATATTTCCGGGACAGGGGCAAGAGCACAGATACGCAGTATTTT. This gives the protein CASSLYFRDRGKSTDTQYF.

This clonotype has just a few counts. The chain is built from TRBV6-4 and TRBJ1-3; D gene unclear. The V and J ends lost 7 bases and 4 bases respectively, with 14 bases between them. Germline values: CDR1 MRHNA, CDR2 SNTAGT. The CDR3 spans 14 residues. CDR3 residues: CASINPKLGNTIYF. CDR3 DNA: TGTGCCAGCATCAACCCCAAACTGGGAAACACCATATATTTT.

The J gene is TRBJ2-7, the V gene TRBV14; TRBD2 agrees at 7 bases. V lost 4 bases to trimming and J lost 2 bases; unmatched junction nucleotides: 8. The CDR3 runs 15 residues. The germline V gene encodes CDR1 SGHDN and CDR2 FVKESK. The CDR3, as DNA: TGTGCCAGCAGCCTGGGACTAAGCCGAACCTACGAGCAGTACTTC. Translation: CASSLGLSRTYEQYF.

This clonotype has just a few counts. The genes are TRBV6-9 and TRBJ2-7; maybe TRBD2 (6 bases). Germline V CDR1 and CDR2: MNHGY, SVAAGI. This CDR3 spans 14 amino acids. V was trimmed by 6 bases and J by 3 bases, leaving 15 bases between them. CDR3 nucleotide sequence: TGTGCCAGCAGATTTCGCGGGAATTACTACGAGCAGTACTTC. Protein product: CASRFRGNYYEQYF.